This TCR beta chain was identified during a study of blood T cell repertoires in COVID-19. CDR1 is SGHTA and CDR2 is FQGTGA in the germline V gene. V lost 1 base and J lost 2, with 6 bases in between. CDR3 size: 15 residues. The assay was immunoSEQ multiplex PCR, and TCRdb's table has in-frame clones only and misses some. This table has 340,000 or so clones, around 87% appearing once. Sequenced: peripheral blood. This receptor was identified in a man aged 50-60 years with active or convalescent COVID-19. The chain joins TRBV7-3 to TRBJ2-6; D gene ambiguous. This CDR3 is CASSLMETGANVLTF. CDR3 bases: TGTGCCAGCAGCTTAATGGAGACTGGGGCCAACGTCCTGACTTTC.